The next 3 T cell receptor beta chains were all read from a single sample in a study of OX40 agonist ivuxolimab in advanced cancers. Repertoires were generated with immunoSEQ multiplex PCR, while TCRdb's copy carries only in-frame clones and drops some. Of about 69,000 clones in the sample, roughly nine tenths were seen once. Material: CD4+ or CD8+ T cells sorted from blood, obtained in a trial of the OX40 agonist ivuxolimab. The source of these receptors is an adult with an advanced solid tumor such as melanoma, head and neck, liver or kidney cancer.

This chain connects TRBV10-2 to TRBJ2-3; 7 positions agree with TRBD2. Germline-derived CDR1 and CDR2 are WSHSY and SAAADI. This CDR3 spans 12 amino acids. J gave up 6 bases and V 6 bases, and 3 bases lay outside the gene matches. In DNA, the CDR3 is TGCGCCAGCAGAGCGGGATATGATACGCAGTATTTT. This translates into CASRAGYDTQYF.

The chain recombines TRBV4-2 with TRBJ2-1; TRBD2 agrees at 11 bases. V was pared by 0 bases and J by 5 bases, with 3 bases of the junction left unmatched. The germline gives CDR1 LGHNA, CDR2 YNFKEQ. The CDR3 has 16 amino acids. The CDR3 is CASSQETSGNHNEQFF. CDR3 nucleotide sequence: TGTGCCAGCAGCCAAGAGACTAGCGGGAACCACAATGAGCAGTTCTTC.

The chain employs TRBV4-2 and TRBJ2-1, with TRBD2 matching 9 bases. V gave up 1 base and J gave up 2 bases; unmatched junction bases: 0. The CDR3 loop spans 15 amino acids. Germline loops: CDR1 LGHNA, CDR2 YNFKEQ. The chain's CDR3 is CASSQGLAAYNEQFF. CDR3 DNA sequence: TGTGCCAGCAGCCAAGGACTAGCGGCCTACAATGAGCAGTTCTTC.